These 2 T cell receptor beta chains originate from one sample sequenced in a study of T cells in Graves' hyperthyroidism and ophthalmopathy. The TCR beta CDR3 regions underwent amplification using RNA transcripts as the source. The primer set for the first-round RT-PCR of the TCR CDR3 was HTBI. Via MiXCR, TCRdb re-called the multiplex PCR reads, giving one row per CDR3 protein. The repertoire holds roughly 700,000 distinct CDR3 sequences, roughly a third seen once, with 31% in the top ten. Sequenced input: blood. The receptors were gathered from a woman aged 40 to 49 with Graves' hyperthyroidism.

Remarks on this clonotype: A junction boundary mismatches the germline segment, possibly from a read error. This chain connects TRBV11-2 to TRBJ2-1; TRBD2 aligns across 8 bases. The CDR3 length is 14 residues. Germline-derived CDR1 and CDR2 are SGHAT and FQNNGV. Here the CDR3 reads CASSQDLAGPVQFF. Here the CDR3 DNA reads TGCGCCAGCAGCCAAGATCTAGCGGGTCCAGTGCAGTTCTTC.

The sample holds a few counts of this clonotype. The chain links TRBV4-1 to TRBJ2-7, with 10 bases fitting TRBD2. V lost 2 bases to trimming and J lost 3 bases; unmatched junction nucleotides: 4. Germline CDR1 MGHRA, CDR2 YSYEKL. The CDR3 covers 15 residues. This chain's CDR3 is CASSQTSGALYEQYF. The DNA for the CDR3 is TGCGCCAGCAGCCAAACTAGCGGGGCACTCTACGAGCAGTACTTC.